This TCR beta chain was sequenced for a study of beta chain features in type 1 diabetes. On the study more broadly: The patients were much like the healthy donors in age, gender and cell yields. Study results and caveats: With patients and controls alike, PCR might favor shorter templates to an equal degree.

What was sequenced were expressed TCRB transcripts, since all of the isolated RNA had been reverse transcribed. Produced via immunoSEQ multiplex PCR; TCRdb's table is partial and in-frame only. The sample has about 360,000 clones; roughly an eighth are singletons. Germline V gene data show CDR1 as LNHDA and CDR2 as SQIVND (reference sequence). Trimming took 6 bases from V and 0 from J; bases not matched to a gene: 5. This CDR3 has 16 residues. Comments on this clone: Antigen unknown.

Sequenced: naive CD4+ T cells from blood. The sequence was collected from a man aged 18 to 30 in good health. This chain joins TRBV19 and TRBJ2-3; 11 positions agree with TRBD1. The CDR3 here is CASSSRDRGSTDTQYF. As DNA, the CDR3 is TGTGCCAGTAGCTCCCGGGACAGGGGGAGCACAGATACGCAGTATTTT.